What follows describes a single T cell receptor (beta chain). These data are taken from a study of blood T cell repertoires in COVID-19. Using immunoSEQ multiplex PCR, the repertoire was profiled, and TCRdb retains in-frame clones only, with some absent. The data show about 68,000 clones, 79% seen once. The CDR3 is 13 amino acids. V gave up 4 bases and J gave up 4 bases; unmatched junction bases: 4. The receptor was isolated from a woman in her fifties or sixties with acute or convalescent COVID-19. Sequencing input: peripheral blood. The chain recombines TRBV12-3 or TRBV12-4 with TRBJ2-7, with 7 bases that match TRBD1. CDR3 nucleotide sequence: TGTGCCAGCAGTTCAGACAGGGAGTACGAGCAGTACTTC. This sequence encodes CASSSDREYEQYF.